This is a list of T cell receptor beta chains from one sample in a study of OX40 agonist ivuxolimab in advanced cancers. Here immunoSEQ multiplex PCR was the method, and the copy in TCRdb shows in-frame clones only, minus some. The sample has 55,000 to 70,000 clones, under 85% seen once. Sequenced here: CD4+ or CD8+ T cells sorted from blood, sampled in a trial of the OX40 agonist ivuxolimab. These receptors came from an adult with an advanced solid tumor such as melanoma, head and neck, liver or kidney cancer. The CDR3 runs from the conserved cysteine through the conserved F or W. The order of the fields is clone size, D gene, J gene, V gene, CDR3 DNA, CDR3 protein. The D gene is left open where the match is weak. Expanded clones are given a class, and other clones once, few, many or no size at all.

. | TRBD1 | TRBJ2-7 | TRBV14 | TGTGCCAGCAGCCACGCCGGGACAGGAGTCTACGAGCAGTACTTC | CASSHAGTGVYEQYF
. | . | TRBJ1-6 | TRBV14 | TGTGCCAGCAGCCAAGGGGGCCTGGGCCTCAAGGAGAATTCACCCCTCCACTTT | CASSQGGLGLKENSPLHF
. | TRBD1 | TRBJ1-5 | TRBV2 | TGTGCCAGCAGTGAAGGGGACAGGTATAGGCCCCAGCATTTT | CASSEGDRYRPQHF
few | . | TRBJ1-6 | TRBV6-5 | TGTGCCAGCGGGTGGAGGTCTAATTCACCCCTCCACTTT | CASGWRSNSPLHF
. | . | TRBJ2-5 | TRBV6-6 | TGTGCCAGCAGCTCTGGGGAGACCCAGTACTTC | CASSSGETQYF
. | . | TRBJ2-7 | TRBV7-9 | TGTGCCAGCAGCCACCTCCTGGACCCCTACGAGCAGTACTTC | CASSHLLDPYEQYF
. | . | TRBJ1-6 | TRBV6-1 | TGTGCCAGCAGTGGAGTATGGGCAGGGAATTCACCCCTCCACTTT | CASSGVWAGNSPLHF
. | TRBD1 | TRBJ1-5 | TRBV2 | TGTGCCAGCAGTGCAGGGACAGCAGCTCATCAGCCCCAGCATTTT | CASSAGTAAHQPQHF
. | . | TRBJ2-1 | TRBV7-8 | TGTGCCAGCAGCTTAGGCGAGGGCAGGCTCTCCTACAATGAGCAGTTCTTC | CASSLGEGRLSYNEQFF
. | TRBD2 | TRBJ2-5 | TRBV28 | TGTGCCAGCAGTTCGGGACTAGCGGGAGGCGGGGAGACCCAGTACTTC | CASSSGLAGGGETQYF
once | TRBD1 | TRBJ1-2 | TRBV6-5 | TGTGCCAGCAGTTACTCCCGGACAGGGGGAAGCTATGGCTACACCTTC | CASSYSRTGGSYGYTF
once | . | TRBJ1-4 | TRBV2 | TGTGCCAGCAGTATTACAGGGTCTAATGAAAAACTGTTTTTT | CASSITGSNEKLFF
. | TRBD1 | TRBJ1-5 | TRBV28 | TGTGCCAGCAGTTCCCCCAGACAGGGGGGCGGCAATCAGCCCCAGCATTTT | CASSSPRQGGGNQPQHF
. | . | TRBJ2-2 | TRBV5-6 | TGTGCCAGCAGCTTGGCAGTGGGGGAAGTCACCGGGGAGCTGTTTTTT | CASSLAVGEVTGELFF
. | TRBD1 | TRBJ2-7 | TRBV6-1 | TGTGCCAGCAGTGGGGACAGGAGACTCTACGAGCAGTACTTC | CASSGDRRLYEQYF
. | . | TRBJ1-1 | TRBV6-6 | TGTGCCAGCAGTAGGACACTCATGAACACTGAAGCTTTCTTT | CASSRTLMNTEAFF
. | . | TRBJ2-4 | TRBV19 | TGTGCCAGTAGTATAGGTGCCCAACCGAGGGACATTCAGTACTTC | CASSIGAQPRDIQYF
. | . | TRBJ1-6 | TRBV6-5 | TGTGCCAGCAGTCCTCCACGGGCGGGAATTTCACCCCTCCACTTT | CASSPPRAGISPLHF
. | . | TRBJ2-5 | TRBV5-1 | TGCGCCAGCAGCTTGGGTAGGAGCCAAGAGACCCAGTACTTC | CASSLGRSQETQYF
. | . | TRBJ2-7 | TRBV4-2 | TGTGCCAGCAGCCAAGATCCCGTGGGCAGGGGGGGCTACGAGCAGTACTTC | CASSQDPVGRGGYEQYF
. | . | TRBJ1-1 | TRBV4-2 | TGTGCCAGCAGCCAAGATCGGCGGGAGTATCAAATTGGGGGGAAGTCTGAAGCTTTCTTT | CASSQDRREYQIGGKSEAFF
. | TRBD1 | TRBJ1-6 | TRBV7-9 | TGTGCCAGCAGCTCATCACAGGGGGCCAATTCACCCCTCCACTTT | CASSSSQGANSPLHF
. | . | TRBJ2-7 | TRBV4-1 | TGCGCCAGCAGCCTTCGCTCCGGACCGGGCGAGCAGTACTTC | CASSLRSGPGEQYF
. | TRBD1 | TRBJ2-1 | TRBV7-3 | TGTGCCAGCAGCTTATTTGGACAGGGTGGTCAAGAGCAGTTCTTC | CASSLFGQGGQEQFF
. | TRBD2 | TRBJ2-2 | TRBV19 | TGTGCCAGCCAGGGAGCGGGGGGATTGAACACCGGGGAGCTGTTTTTT | CASQGAGGLNTGELFF
. | TRBD1 | TRBJ1-5 | TRBV28 | TGTGCCAGCCGTCCGGGACAGGGGAACGGTCAGCCCCAGCATTTT | CASRPGQGNGQPQHF
. | . | TRBJ1-1 | TRBV28 | TGTGCCAGCAGTCCCTCTCTGGGCACTGAAGCTTTCTTT | CASSPSLGTEAFF
few | . | TRBJ1-4 | TRBV28 | TGTGCCAGCAGTTCCGGGAAAGGGGGTTATGAAAAACTGTTTTTT | CASSSGKGGYEKLFF
. | . | TRBJ2-7 | TRBV21-1 | TGTGCCAGCAGCAAATGGGCAGGCCGCGAGCAGTACTTC | CASSKWAGREQYF
. | . | TRBJ1-5 | TRBV2 | TGTGCCAGCAGTGAACAGGCAACGGTGGCTCAGCCCCAGCATTTT | CASSEQATVAQPQHF
. | . | TRBJ1-6 | TRBV5-8 | TGTGCCAGCAGCTTGGAGCAGGGCTATAATTCACCCCTCCACTTT | CASSLEQGYNSPLHF
once | . | TRBJ2-3 | TRBV7-9 | TGTGCCAGCAGCGATACTCCTTACTCGGGCCGCACAGATACGCAGTATTTT | CASSDTPYSGRTDTQYF
. | . | TRBJ1-5 | TRBV6-1 | TGTGCCAGCAGCAGGGTATTTAGCAATCAGCCCCAGCATTTT | CASSRVFSNQPQHF
. | TRBD2 | TRBJ2-5 | TRBV5-4 | TGTGCCAGCAGCCCTCCACTAGCGGGGGTGGAGACCCAGTACTTC | CASSPPLAGVETQYF
. | . | TRBJ2-2 | TRBV19 | TGTGCCAGTAGATCGAGGGCGAACACCGGGGAGCTGTTTTTT | CASRSRANTGELFF
. | . | TRBJ2-1 | TRBV18 | TGTGCCAGCTCACCATATAGCACCAGGGGCAATGAGCAGTTCTTC | CASSPYSTRGNEQFF
. | . | TRBJ1-1 | TRBV6-6 | TGTGCCAGCAGTTACCAACAGGGAACTGAAGCTTTCTTT | CASSYQQGTEAFF
once | TRBD1 | TRBJ2-2 | TRBV7-2 | TGTGCCAGCAGCTTCCTTTGGACAGGGGACACCGGGGAGCTGTTTTTT | CASSFLWTGDTGELFF
. | . | TRBJ1-4 | TRBV28 | TGTGCCAGCCAACAGGGACCGACTAATGAAAAACTGTTTTTT | CASQQGPTNEKLFF